This T cell receptor (beta chain) was recorded in a study of cytomegalovirus exposure and HLA in healthy donors. Study-wide results and caveats: The classifier reportedly diagnosed cytomegalovirus status with high sensitivity and specificity. One later analysis, an examination of the 90 to 150 validation repertoires, found that first-cohort TCR clusters tended to co-occur in them.

V was trimmed by 2 bases and J by 3 bases, leaving 25 bases between them. Germline CDR1 and CDR2: PRHDT and FYEKMQ (reference sequence). This CDR3 is 20 amino acids long. Sequencing used immunoSEQ multiplex PCR; TCRdb keeps in-frame clones, though not all of them. The sample holds 150,000 to 200,000 clones, 65% to 90% seen once. This clone was recorded at least ten times. The antigen is not known. Among the 90 to 150 subjects of the validation cohort, separate from the approximately 660-subject first cohort, were the donors. The V and J genes are TRBV13 and TRBJ2-2, with a possible D match to TRBD2 (6 bases). The sample taken for sequencing was PBMCs. This TCR was sampled from a woman aged 18-29 years in good health and CMV-seronegative. This CDR3 is CASSLSRPKGGERHTGELFF. CDR3 DNA sequence: TGTGCCAGCAGCTTAAGTCGCCCTAAAGGAGGGGAACGACACACCGGGGAGCTGTTTTTT.